The 25 T cell receptor beta chains in this list originate from one sample, sequenced in a study of blood T cell repertoires in COVID-19. Profiled with immunoSEQ multiplex PCR; TCRdb holds only in-frame clones, not every one. The table has about 270,000 clones, more than 85% seen once. Material: PBMCs or T cells enriched from blood (not recorded which). These receptor sequences come from a man aged 35 to 55 who had been exposed to COVID-19.

This clone is a singleton in its sample. The chain recombines TRBV2 with TRBJ1-2; no firm D call. Germline CDR1 is SNHLY and CDR2 is FYNNEI. The length of the CDR3 is 13 residues. The germline V and J ends were trimmed by 8 bases and 2 bases, with 12 bases remaining between them. The CDR3 protein is CASQKGVNYGYTF. In DNA, the CDR3 is TGTGCCAGCCAGAAGGGAGTAAACTATGGCTACACCTTC.

The genes are TRBV28 and TRBJ2-1, with 9 bases matching TRBD2. The CDR3 is 17 residues long. V shed 2 bases and J 1 base; nucleotides not matched to a gene: 6. Germline CDR1 MDHEN, CDR2 SYDVKM. For the CDR3, the DNA is TGTGCCAGCAGTTTAAACTTCGCGGGAGGGTCCTACAATGAGCAGTTCTTC. The encoded protein is CASSLNFAGGSYNEQFF. Complete variable domain (other parts from reference TRBV28 and TRBJ2-1): DVKVTQSSRYLVKRTGEKVFLECVQDMDHENMFWYRQDPGLGLRLIYFSYDVKMKEKGDIPEGYSVSREKKERFSLILESASTNQTSMYLCASSLNFAGGSYNEQFFGPGTRLTVL.

The V call is TRBV7-9, the J call TRBJ2-5; tentative D call: TRBD2 (5 bases). V was cut by 5 bases and J by 5 bases, with 12 bases left in between. Germline values: CDR1 SEHNR, CDR2 FQNEAQ (reference sequence). This CDR3 comprises 13 residues. CDR3 sequence: CASSLDSGETQYF. The CDR3 DNA is TGTGCCAGCAGCCTAGACTCGGGGGAGACCCAGTACTTC.

The rearrangement joins TRBV3-1 (or the pseudogene TRBV3-2) to TRBJ2-7; D possibly corresponds to TRBD1 (6 bases). Germline V gene sequence: CDR1 LGHDT, CDR2 YNNKEL (reference sequence). This CDR3 contains 15 residues. The V and J ends lost 1 base and 7 bases respectively, with 17 bases between them. The CDR3 loop reads CASSQGYTGPGEQYF. The CDR3, as DNA: TGTGCCAGCAGCCAAGGATATACAGGGCCTGGTGAGCAGTACTTC.

The genes are TRBV5-5 and TRBJ1-5, with D unresolved. Germline lookup yields CDR1 SGHKS and CDR2 YYEKEE (reference sequence). V gave up 2 bases and J gave up 0 bases, with 9 bases separating them. The CDR3 has 15 amino acids. The CDR3 nucleotides are TGTGCCAGCAGCTTCGACATCTATAGCAATCAGCCCCAGCATTTT. Its protein product is CASSFDIYSNQPQHF.

This clone was seen only a few times. The gene calls are TRBV29-1 and TRBJ1-4; D is undetermined. Per germline, CDR1 SQVTM and CDR2 ANQGSEA. This CDR3 is 12 amino acids long. V dropped 5 bases and J dropped 8 bases, with 12 bases sitting between them. CDR3 in amino acids: CSVCDPEEKLFF. The CDR3 nucleotides are TGCAGCGTTTGTGACCCGGAGGAAAAACTGTTTTTT. Drawing the rest from reference TRBV29-1 and TRBJ1-4, the complete variable domain is SAVISQKPSRDICQRGTSLTIQCQVDSQVTMMFWYRQQPGQSLTLIATANQGSEATYESGFVIDKFPISRPNLTFSTLTVSNMSPEDSSIYLCSVCDPEEKLFFGSGTQLSVL.

The genes are TRBV7-2 and TRBJ1-6; D is perhaps TRBD1 (6 bases). The germline V gene encodes CDR1 SGHTA and CDR2 FQGNSA. Trimming removed 1 base from V and 7 bases from J, with 14 bases in between. The CDR3 sequence is 16 residues long. In nucleotides, the CDR3 is TGTGCCAGCAGCTTAGGGGGCACAGGGACAAATTCACCCCTCCACTTT. As protein: CASSLGGTGTNSPLHF.

This chain links TRBV4-2 with TRBJ2-2; 7 bases match TRBD1. Trimming cost V 0 bases and J 7 bases; bases outside gene matches: 5. The CDR3 is made up of 15 amino acids. Germline CDR1 LGHNA, CDR2 YNFKEQ. CDR3 protein: CASSQDRTGGGELFF. The CDR3 DNA reads as TGTGCCAGCAGCCAAGATCGGACAGGCGGCGGGGAGCTGTTTTTT.

This clone was seen a single time. The chain uses TRBV5-1 and TRBJ1-1; D is ambiguous. V was clipped by 5 bases and J by 5 bases, with 16 bases between them. Looked up from germline, CDR1 is SGHRS and CDR2 is YFSETQ. CDR3 length equals 14 residues. CDR3 sequence: CASRYTRRVTEAFF. The DNA of the CDR3 is TGCGCCAGCAGGTACACCCGCCGGGTGACTGAAGCTTTCTTT.

The sample holds one count of this clone. V is TRBV5-1 and J is TRBJ2-7; a possible D gene is TRBD1 (5 bases). This CDR3 is built from 14 residues. CDR1 is SGHRS, CDR2 YFSETQ, per germline. V lost 0 bases and J lost 3, with 10 bases in between. CDR3 DNA sequence: TGCGCCAGCAGCTTGGCGGTAGGGGACTACGAGCAGTACTTC. This sequence encodes CASSLAVGDYEQYF.

The rearrangement uses TRBV28 and TRBJ2-1; 8 nucleotides line up with TRBD2. The junction had 7 bases not matched to a gene; V was cut back by 7 bases and J by 11 bases. The CDR3 has 12 amino acids. Looked up from germline, CDR1 is MDHEN and CDR2 is SYDVKM. The CDR3, as DNA: TGTGCCAGCACTATTAGCGGGATTCAGCAGTTCTTC. Its translation is CASTISGIQQFF.

The chain uses TRBV11-1 and TRBJ2-3; D might be TRBD2 (7 bases). V lost 5 bases and J 4 bases, leaving 19 bases between the germline ends. The CDR3 has 16 amino acids. Germline V gene sequence: CDR1 SGHAT, CDR2 FQDESV (reference sequence). CDR3 in amino acids: CASSTWGGGSPDTQYF. For the CDR3, the DNA is TGTGCCAGCAGCACTTGGGGAGGGGGTTCGCCAGATACGCAGTATTTT.

The chain joins TRBV2 to TRBJ1-2; 9 nucleotides agree with TRBD1. The V gene end was trimmed by 7 bases and the J gene end by 1 base; junction bases not matched to a gene: 4. CDR1 SNHLY and CDR2 FYNNEI come from the germline V gene. The CDR3 has 14 residues. The CDR3 sequence is CASKGTGINYGYTF. In DNA, the CDR3 is TGTGCCAGCAAGGGGACAGGGATTAACTATGGCTACACCTTC.

The chain has TRBV5-6 and TRBJ2-2; 9 positions match TRBD1. The CDR3 has 16 amino acids. With V trimmed by 4 bases and J by 7 bases, 11 bases remained unmatched. The germline V gene encodes CDR1 SGHDT and CDR2 YYEEEE. CDR3 sequence (DNA): TGTGCCAGCAGCGGAACCGGGACAGGGATCGGCGGGGAGCTGTTTTTT. Translating gives CASSGTGTGIGGELFF.

The chain employs TRBV28 and TRBJ1-1; no firm D call. CDR1 and CDR2 from the germline V gene are MDHEN and SYDVKM. Between the trimmed V and J ends, which lost 3 bases and 7 bases, there was a span of 9 bases. The CDR3 has 12 amino acids. CDR3 in amino acids: CASSLTQNEAFF. DNA of the CDR3: TGTGCCAGCAGTTTGACACAGAATGAAGCTTTCTTT.

The chain carries TRBV30 and TRBJ2-7; TRBD1 is a possible D gene (5 bases). V was clipped by 3 bases and J by 6 bases, with 12 bases between them. The CDR3 has 12 amino acids. Looked up from germline, CDR1 is GTSNPN and CDR2 is SVGIG (reference sequence). The CDR3 loop is CAWRRGSGEQYF. In DNA, the CDR3 is TGTGCCTGGAGAAGGGGATCCGGCGAGCAGTACTTC.

J is TRBJ2-6 and V is TRBV19; D gene ambiguous. V was trimmed by 3 bases and J by 0 bases, leaving 9 bases between them. This CDR3 spans 16 amino acids. Per germline, CDR1 LNHDA and CDR2 SQIVND (reference sequence). CDR3 sequence: CASSIPLVSGANVLTF. Written as DNA, the CDR3 is TGTGCCAGTAGTATCCCCCTCGTCTCTGGGGCCAACGTCCTGACTTTC.

This chain joins TRBV19 and TRBJ2-5; D unresolved. The germline CDR1 and CDR2 sequences are LNHDA and SQIVND (reference sequence). This CDR3 contains 13 residues. Trimming took 7 bases from V and 1 from J, leaving 10 bases between them. Written as DNA, the CDR3 is TGTGCCAGTAATGCAGGCGTCCAAGAGACCCAGTACTTC. Protein product: CASNAGVQETQYF.

CDR3 region: CASSQEGSRENTEAFF. DNA for the CDR3: TGTGCCAGCAGCCAAGAAGGTTCGAGGGAGAACACTGAAGCTTTCTTT. The chain employs TRBV4-2 and TRBJ1-1; D remains ambiguous. V lost 0 bases, J lost 1 base, and 12 bases lay in between. There are 16 residues in the CDR3. Germline V gene lookup returns CDR1 LGHNA and CDR2 YNFKEQ.

The genes are TRBV5-4 and TRBJ2-3; 12 nucleotides align to TRBD2. V dropped 4 bases and J dropped 1; count of bases not matched to a gene: 7. The V gene's germline CDR1 is SGHNT and CDR2 YYREEE (reference sequence). The CDR3 is made up of 17 amino acids. The CDR3 spells CASSLTGTSGRTDTQYF. In DNA, the CDR3 is TGTGCCAGCAGCCTGACCGGGACTAGCGGGCGCACAGATACGCAGTATTTT.

The chain combines TRBV19 with TRBJ2-1; 9 bases agree with TRBD2. Trimming cost V 0 bases and J 2 bases; bases outside gene matches: 2. Germline CDR1 reads LNHDA; CDR2 reads SQIVND (reference sequence). CDR3 length: 16 amino acids. The CDR3 DNA sequence: TGTGCCAGTAGTATAGAAGGCGGGAGGGCCTACAATGAGCAGTTCTTC. This codes for CASSIEGGRAYNEQFF.

V gene TRBV18 combines with J gene TRBJ1-2, with 8 nucleotides matching TRBD1. This CDR3 spans 14 amino acids. The V gene's germline CDR1 is KGHSH and CDR2 LQKENI. V was pared by 3 bases and J by 3 bases, with 3 bases of the junction left unmatched. The CDR3: CASSPTGDYYGYTF. CDR3 sequence (DNA): TGTGCCAGCTCACCGACAGGGGACTACTATGGCTACACCTTC.

The J gene is TRBJ2-1, the V gene TRBV5-6; 11 nucleotides line up with TRBD2. The CDR3 loop spans 15 amino acids. The trim removed 4 bases at V and 4 bases at J, leaving 4 bases unmatched. Germline-derived CDR1 and CDR2 are SGHDT and YYEEEE. DNA for the CDR3: TGTGCCAGCAGCCATAGCGGGAGGGATTACAATGAGCAGTTCTTC. Encoded protein: CASSHSGRDYNEQFF.

The chain combines TRBV5-1 with TRBJ2-3; 9 bases are shared with TRBD2. The ends lost 3 bases at V and 3 bases at J; junction bases unmatched: 14. The germline CDR1 and CDR2 sequences are SGHRS and YFSETQ. The CDR3 sequence is 18 residues long. CDR3 in amino acids: CASSWTAGGPFETDTQYF. CDR3 sequence (DNA): TGCGCCAGCAGCTGGACGGCGGGAGGGCCTTTCGAGACAGATACGCAGTATTTT.

The chain couples TRBV3-1 (or the pseudogene TRBV3-2) to TRBJ1-2; D ambiguous. Germline lookup yields CDR1 LGHDT and CDR2 YNNKEL (reference sequence). This CDR3 has 14 residues. Trimming shortened V by 4 bases and J by 4 bases, and 13 bases separated the two germline ends. The CDR3 spells CASSPALLGYGYTF. The DNA of the CDR3 is TGTGCCAGCAGCCCTGCCCTCCTAGGCTATGGCTACACCTTC.